The 23 T cell receptor beta chains reported below all come from one sample, sequenced in a study of shared clonotypes between healthy human individuals. The protocol was immunoSEQ multiplex PCR, while the TCRdb copy is restricted to in-frame clones and leaves out a portion. The sample carries approximately 480,000 clones, about 75% recorded once. Sequenced: PBMCs. The receptors were gathered from a woman aged 40 to 50 in good health. Some clones in this sample may be carry-over from other donors' samples.

V gene TRBV2 combines with J gene TRBJ2-7; TRBD1 matches at 9 bases. CDR1 and CDR2 from the germline V gene are SNHLY and FYNNEI. With 7 bases clipped from V and 4 bases from J, the junction kept 11 bases outside the gene matches. This CDR3 is 15 amino acids long. The CDR3 nucleotides are TGTGCCAGCAACCTGGACAGGGGCCCTCTTTACGAGCAGTACTTC. Encoded protein: CASNLDRGPLYEQYF.

The chain is built from TRBV6-6 and TRBJ2-1; D may be TRBD1 (6 bases). Germline V lookup: CDR1 MNHNY, CDR2 SVGAGI (reference sequence). CDR3 size: 16 residues. Trimming cost V 5 bases and J 6 bases, with 20 bases left between them. The CDR3, as DNA: TGTGCCAGCAGTACTAGGGGGACCGGCAGCGGCAATGAGCAGTTCTTC. Protein: CASSTRGTGSGNEQFF.

The chain links TRBV28 to TRBJ2-3; 10 bases match TRBD2. Germline CDR1 and CDR2: MDHEN and SYDVKM. J gave up 0 bases and V 1 base, and 7 bases lay outside the gene matches. The CDR3 runs to 18 residues. The CDR3, as DNA: TGTGCCAGCAGTTTATCCCCCGGACTAGCGGCTAGCACAGATACGCAGTATTTT. It codes for CASSLSPGLAASTDTQYF.

The CDR3 DNA is TGTGCCAGCAGCACACTAGCGGGAGGGCCGGGGGCCGGGGAGCTGTTTTTT. This sequence encodes CASSTLAGGPGAGELFF. The chain joins TRBV7-8 to TRBJ2-2; 13 nucleotides align to TRBD2. In germline, CDR1 is SGHVS, CDR2 FQNEAQ. This CDR3 is built from 17 residues. V lost 5 bases to trimming and J lost 6 bases; unmatched junction nucleotides: 9.

Remarks on this clone: This may be a read error: a much more frequent sequence differs by one nucleotide. Within the sample, other DNA sequences also encode this same CDR3. The chain links TRBV29-1 to TRBJ1-2; no definite D call. The CDR3 consists of 13 residues. Trimming pared 0 bases from V and 5 bases from J, leaving 10 bases between. Germline V gene sequence: CDR1 SQVTM, CDR2 ANQGSEA. In DNA, the CDR3 is TGCAGCGTTGAAGATAGCTCCGTATATGGCTACACCTTC. It codes for CSVEDSSVYGYTF. The full variable domain, rest sourced from reference TRBV29-1 and TRBJ1-2, is SAVISQKPSRDICQRGTSLTIQCQVDSQVTMMFWYRQQPGQSLTLIATANQGSEATYESGFVIDKFPISRPNLTFSTLTVSNMSPEDSSIYLCSVEDSSVYGYTFGSGTRLTVV.

The chain employs TRBV28 and TRBJ1-2, with unresolved D. CDR1 and CDR2 (germline): MDHEN, SYDVKM. Trimming took off 7 bases at V and 5 bases at J, with 11 bases between the two ends. The CDR3 is 12 residues long. The chain's CDR3 is CASKGLVYGYTF. CDR3 DNA sequence: TGTGCCAGCAAGGGCTTAGTGTATGGCTACACCTTC.

The chain recombines TRBV21-1 with TRBJ1-5. TRBV21-1 counts as a pseudogene. The CDR3 loop spans 13 amino acids. The CDR3 DNA is TGTGCCAGCAGCAAAAAAGTGGACCAGCCCCAGCATTTT. Amino acids: CASSKKVDQPQHF.

The chain links TRBV5-1 to TRBJ1-2; D gene unclear. This CDR3 contains 12 residues. The V end lost 4 bases, the J end lost 4 bases, and 8 bases lay between the germline ends. Germline V lookup: CDR1 SGHRS, CDR2 YFSETQ. The CDR3 bases are TGCGCCAGCAGCCTCGACACCTATGGCTACACCTTC. Translation gives CASSLDTYGYTF.

The gene calls are TRBV6-1 and TRBJ2-2; a possible D gene is TRBD1 (6 bases). The V gene lost 2 bases and the J gene lost 1 base, with 11 bases spanning the gap. The germline CDR1 and CDR2 sequences are MNHNS and SASEGT. CDR3 length: 16 amino acids. The CDR3 loop is CASSERQVKNTGELFF. CDR3 DNA sequence: TGTGCCAGCAGTGAACGACAGGTTAAGAACACCGGGGAGCTGTTTTTT.

The CDR3 nucleotides are TGTGCCAGCAAAGTGTTGACAGGCGTCACCGGGGAGCTGTTTTTT. It encodes CASKVLTGVTGELFF. This chain connects TRBV6-1 to TRBJ2-2, with a possible D match to TRBD1 (6 bases). Germline V CDR1 and CDR2: MNHNS, SASEGT. Deletions cut 7 bases from V and 4 bases from J, with 16 bases between. This CDR3 spans 15 amino acids.

The chain links TRBV19 to TRBJ1-5; D call uncertain. There are 16 residues in the CDR3. V was trimmed by 5 bases and J by 6 bases, leaving 20 bases between them. Germline V lookup: CDR1 LNHDA, CDR2 SQIVND (reference sequence). CDR3 sequence: CASSPQETFVGQPQHF. Here the CDR3 DNA reads TGTGCCAGTAGTCCCCAGGAGACCTTTGTGGGTCAGCCCCAGCATTTT.

As for this clone: This likely traces to a read error, being one base from a far larger clone. This chain connects TRBV2 to TRBJ2-2, with 10 bases matching TRBD1. Germline V lookup: CDR1 SNHLY, CDR2 FYNNEI. Trimming took 8 bases from V and 4 from J; bases not matched to a gene: 10. CDR3 length equals 16 residues. Written as DNA, the CDR3 is TGTGCCAGCTCCGGGACAGGGGTCGATCTCACCGGGGAGCTGTTTTTT. Its protein product is CASSGTGVDLTGELFF.

V is TRBV29-1 and J is TRBJ2-7; 8 nucleotides match TRBD2. After removal of 4 bases from V and 3 bases from J, the junction contained 5 bases not matched to a gene. Germline lookup yields CDR1 SQVTM and CDR2 ANQGSEA. This CDR3 has 13 residues. This chain's CDR3 is CSVGNLAGYEQYF. In DNA, the CDR3 is TGCAGCGTTGGGAATCTAGCGGGCTACGAGCAGTACTTC.

This chain connects TRBV18 to TRBJ1-1; TRBD1 is a possible D gene (6 bases). The V end lost 5 bases, the J end lost 1 base, and 11 bases lay between the germline ends. Germline V CDR1 and CDR2: KGHSH, LQKENI. This CDR3 contains 14 residues. The CDR3 bases are TGTGCCAGCTCAGACAGAGGGGGGAACACTGAAGCTTTCTTT. This encodes CASSDRGGNTEAFF.

With respect to this clone: A much larger clone sits a single nucleotide away, making a read error possible. The chain is built from TRBV28 and TRBJ1-4; D ambiguous. V was clipped by 3 bases and J by 7 bases, with 9 bases between them. This CDR3 contains 13 residues. CDR1 and CDR2 (germline): MDHEN, SYDVKM. The CDR3 protein is CASSLLGIEKLFF. The CDR3 nucleotides are TGTGCCAGCAGTTTGCTCGGGATTGAAAAACTGTTTTTT.

This clone showed up just once. The CDR3 DNA reads as TGTGCCAGCAGCGGACCCGGACTAGCGGGAGGGAGCTCCTACGAGCAGTACTTC. Protein product: CASSGPGLAGGSSYEQYF. The chain has TRBV21-1 and TRBJ2-5; the D call TRBD2 from the table was never checked on the DNA. The J call is doubtful: the DNA matches TRBJ2-7 better. TRBV21-1 is a recognized pseudogene. This CDR3 is 18 amino acids long.

This clone was seen only a few times. J is TRBJ1-2 and V is TRBV28; TRBD1 matches at 10 bases. V dropped 5 bases and J dropped 3; count of bases not matched to a gene: 3. Per germline, CDR1 MDHEN and CDR2 SYDVKM. The CDR3 is 14 amino acids. CDR3 region: CASSHGQGDYGYTF. The CDR3 region has the DNA TGTGCCAGCAGTCACGGACAGGGGGACTATGGCTACACCTTC.

This clone was observed once. This sequence joins TRBV4-2 and TRBJ2-2, with TRBD2 matching 11 bases. Trimming cost V 4 bases and J 4 bases; bases outside gene matches: 5. The CDR3 is 16 residues long. Germline CDR1 reads LGHNA; CDR2 reads YNFKEQ. Written as DNA, the CDR3 is TGTGCCAGCAGCCCCCGACTAGCGGGGCCCACCGGGGAGCTGTTTTTT. Translation gives CASSPRLAGPTGELFF.

The chain uses TRBV5-6 and TRBJ2-3; 10 nucleotides line up with TRBD1. V lost 3 bases, J lost 3 bases, and 4 bases stayed unmatched. The CDR3 sequence is 15 residues long. Germline loops: CDR1 SGHDT, CDR2 YYEEEE. The DNA for the CDR3 is TGTGCCAGCAGCTCGCGGACAGGGGGAACAGATACGCAGTATTTT. Protein sequence: CASSSRTGGTDTQYF.

This clone qualifies as medium-sized. The gene calls are TRBV21-1 and TRBJ2-7; the listed D gene, TRBD2, was not tested against the DNA. TRBV21-1 is deemed a pseudogene. This CDR3 contains 15 residues. CDR3 bases: TGTGCCAGCAGCAAAGACGCAGCGGGAGCGGAAGAGCAGTACTTC. Protein sequence: CASSKDAAGAEEQYF.

V usage is TRBV9 and J usage is TRBJ2-1, with a weak D call TRBD1 (5 bases). The germline V gene encodes CDR1 SGDLS and CDR2 YYNGEE. The V end lost 0 bases, the J end lost 3 bases, and 10 bases lay between the germline ends. The CDR3 covers 15 residues. CDR3 protein: CASSVGIDSYNEQFF. CDR3 coding DNA: TGTGCCAGCAGCGTAGGTATAGACAGCTACAATGAGCAGTTCTTC. Looking up the rest from reference TRBV9 and TRBJ2-1 gives the full variable domain: DSGVTQTPKHLITATGQRVTLRCSPRSGDLSVYWYQQSLDQGLQFLIQYYNGEERAKGNILERFSAQQFPDLHSELNLSSLELGDSALYFCASSVGIDSYNEQFFGPGTRLTVL.

This clone has only one observation. The chain joins TRBV11-3 to TRBJ2-7; D may be TRBD1 (5 bases). V lost 5 bases and J lost 7, with 15 bases in between. The germline V gene encodes CDR1 SGHNT and CDR2 YENEEA. This CDR3 region has 13 residues. CDR3 DNA: TGTGCCAGCAGCCGTGACAGCCTTGGGGAGCAGTACTTC. This translates into CASSRDSLGEQYF.

The chain combines TRBV6-5 with TRBJ2-7, with D maybe TRBD1 (5 bases). V lost 6 bases and J 5 bases, leaving 17 bases between the germline ends. The CDR3 sequence is 14 residues long. Germline loops: CDR1 MNHEY, CDR2 SVGAGI. The CDR3 DNA is TGTGCCAGCAGCCTCCAGGGTAGGAGTGACGAGCAGTACTTC. It encodes CASSLQGRSDEQYF.